This TCR beta chain was sequenced during a study of Ad26.COV2.S vaccination and SARS-CoV-2 variants (dated by TCRdb to the early 2020s). About the investigation overall: Donors in the vaccine arm were drawn from COV1001, a multicentre, randomized, double-blind, placebo-controlled phase I-IIa trial testing Ad26.COV2.S in healthy adults. Dosing of Ad26.COV2.S was intramuscular, at either 5x10^10 or 1x10^11 viral particles, delivered as one shot or as two shots spaced 56 days apart. Sequencing of the TCRbeta repertoire served to evaluate the specificity and breadth of SARS-CoV-2-reactive T cell receptors following Ad26.COV2.S vaccination. A total of approximately 30 samples were included in the TCR-sequenced set, comprising around 20 Ad26.COV2.S vaccine recipients, 5 placebo recipients and 8 SARS-CoV-2 convalescent individuals. Participants in the trial were split at random into five groups of five each, receiving low-dose or high-dose Ad26.COV2.S once or twice, or else placebo on both occasions. Investigators remained blinded to trial group allocation during experiments and outcome assessment. What the authors observed across the whole study: Higher spike-specific TCR breadth was observed in Ad26.COV2.S recipients than in placebo recipients (P = 0.0014). Vaccine and placebo recipients had similar non-spike TCR breadth, a finding consistent with the vaccine containing only spike. After vaccination, spike-specific CD8+ and CD4+ T cell responses were reported to show substantial breadth. The authors noted that total T cell responses may have been underestimated by the TCR breadth and depth analyses. Comparing responses between vaccine doses or regimens was not something the study was powered to do.

TCRbeta CDR3 regions were sequenced with the immunoSEQ Assay. After extraction, genomic DNA underwent amplification by bias-controlled multiplex PCR, followed by high-throughput sequencing. Per the original workflow: Collapsing and filtering of sequences were performed to quantify the absolute abundance of each unique TCRbeta CDR3 region. T cell fraction was estimated by normalization of TCRbeta template counts to usable DNA, with usable DNA being measured through amplification of reference genes present in all nucleated cells. Repertoire TCRs were annotated as SARS-CoV-2-specific when V gene, CDR3 amino acid sequence and J gene were exactly matched to a known reactive TCR set. The reference SARS-CoV-2 TCR set was obtained from MIRA and was filtered for enrichment in COVID-19-positive ImmuneCODE repertoires, whereby public or cross-reactive TCRs were removed. Using the MIRA antigens, annotated TCRs were further analysed by specific ORF or by position within an ORF. Breadth was defined as annotated unique rearrangements over total unique productive rearrangements; depth was the summed frequency of those rearrangements. TCR breadth was compared between groups using two-sided Wilcoxon rank-sum tests. This is the immuneACCESS table as TCRdb keeps it, with only in-frame sequences that have V and J called. A part of the clones is gone; compared with another copy, unresolved V genes explain less than half, and the rest is unexplained. V and J calls and clone size are those listed in that table; D and trimming were worked out from the DNA. The sample table records around 340,000 clones; approximately 90% of these occur just once. The top ten clonotypes cover 6.4% of the sample.

This sample's treatment or condition label indicates: about 20 received Ad26.COV2.S at low or high dose, single or two shots; 5 received placebo; per-sample allocation not given. Repertoires of vaccine and placebo recipients were sequenced from samples collected on day 63 after the first injection. In Cohort 1b, fewer than 30 adults aged 18-55 years were enrolled at a single site in Boston, USA, between 29 July and 7 August 2020. Ad26.COV2.S was a replication-incompetent adenovirus type 26 vector that expressed a prefusion-stabilized SARS-CoV-2 spike protein derived from the original Wuhan strain. Remarks on this clone: Its antigen specificity is not known. Base quality data are lacking; no much larger clone is found one base away.

A distance of 16 bases separates the germline ends of V and J, which lose 4 bases and 6 bases respectively. Per the germline V gene (reference sequence), LGHDT is the CDR1 and YNNKEL is the CDR2. Counted from cysteine to phenylalanine, this CDR3 has 15 amino acids. Only the CDR3 DNA is retained, 45 bases long and in frame from the first base. This TCR came from a person aged 18 to 59 who received the Ad26.COV2.S COVID-19 vaccine or a placebo. The sequencing here drew on peripheral blood, taken in a trial of Ad26.COV2.S vaccine versus placebo. The receptor chain draws on TRBV3-1 (or the pseudogene TRBV3-2) and TRBJ2-1; a tentative D match to TRBD2 spans 5 bases. The base sequence is TGTGCCAGCAGCCTAGACTACCATATAGTCAATGAGCAGTTCTTC. Its translation reads: CASSLDYHIVNEQFF.